The 7 T cell receptor beta chains below were found in one sample sequenced in a study of blood T cell repertoires in COVID-19. Profiled with immunoSEQ multiplex PCR; TCRdb holds only in-frame clones, not every one. The table has over 150,000 clones, roughly 80% seen once. What was sequenced was peripheral blood. The receptors derive from a woman aged 60 to 75 with acute or convalescent COVID-19.

The chain joins TRBV28 to TRBJ1-1; TRBD1 aligns across 9 bases. CDR3 length: 13 residues. V gave up 5 bases and J gave up 7 bases; unmatched junction bases: 5. Germline V gene lookup returns CDR1 MDHEN and CDR2 SYDVKM. CDR3 sequence reads: CASSGQGPGEAFF. The DNA for the CDR3 is TGTGCCAGCAGTGGACAGGGGCCCGGTGAAGCTTTCTTT.

V usage is TRBV9 and J usage is TRBJ1-1; 8 bases line up with TRBD1. The V segment lost 7 bases and the J segment 4 bases; nucleotides outside the gene matches: 6. The CDR3 runs to 13 residues. Germline lookup yields CDR1 SGDLS and CDR2 YYNGEE. CDR3 amino acids: CASGDRGGTEAFF. The CDR3 DNA reads TGTGCCAGCGGCGACAGGGGTGGCACTGAAGCTTTCTTT.

V and J are TRBV18 and TRBJ2-5, with 8 bases lining up with TRBD1. The CDR3 contains 14 residues. V lost 6 bases, J lost 1 base, and 4 bases stayed unmatched. CDR1 is KGHSH, CDR2 LQKENI, per germline. The CDR3 sequence is CASSSGQGQETQYF. The CDR3 DNA reads TGTGCCAGCTCGTCCGGACAGGGCCAAGAGACCCAGTACTTC.

V usage is TRBV29-1 and J usage is TRBJ1-1; D is undetermined. Trimming stripped 3 bases from V and 1 base from J, with 6 bases between. Germline CDR1 reads SQVTM; CDR2 reads ANQGSEA. The CDR3 is made up of 12 amino acids. CDR3 region: CSVDRGNTEAFF. CDR3 bases: TGCAGCGTTGATCGGGGGAACACTGAAGCTTTCTTT.

The genes are TRBV7-2 and TRBJ1-1; D possibly corresponds to TRBD1 (6 bases). Trimming took 3 bases from V and 0 from J, leaving 11 bases between them. Germline CDR1 SGHTA, CDR2 FQGNSA. The CDR3 is 15 residues long. CDR3 coding DNA: TGTGCCAGCAGCTTCCCTAAGGGGGTGAACACTGAAGCTTTCTTT. It specifies CASSFPKGVNTEAFF.

This CDR3 reads CASSPWTANYGYTF. The CDR3 nucleotides are TGCGCCAGCAGCCCCTGGACAGCTAACTATGGCTACACCTTC. The genes are TRBV5-1 and TRBJ1-2, with D maybe TRBD1 (6 bases). The V and J ends lost 4 bases and 0 bases respectively, with 10 bases between them. From germline, CDR1 is SGHRS and CDR2 YFSETQ. The CDR3 sequence is 14 residues long.

The chain recombines TRBV27 with TRBJ2-3; no clear D. The germline V gene has CDR1 MNHEY and CDR2 SMNVEV (reference sequence). The CDR3 runs to 14 residues. V was cut by 3 bases and J by 4 bases, with 11 bases left in between. The CDR3 DNA reads TGTGCCAGCAGTTTCTTCAGTCTGGCAGATACGCAGTATTTT. Its translation is CASSFFSLADTQYF.